These T cell receptor beta chains were read from a single sample in a study of shared clonotypes between healthy human individuals. Sequenced by immunoSEQ multiplex PCR; TCRdb stores in-frame clones only, minus some. The table has about 2.4 million clones, around 90% seen once. The source material was naive CD4+ T cells sorted from blood. The receptors shown here come from a man aged 18 to 30 in good health. Both conserved end residues are trimmed from each CDR3. The order of the fields is D gene, V gene, CDR3 protein. D genes are given only for firm matches.

D: -
V: TRBV4-1
CDR3: ASSQDRGWDRLESPLH

D: TRBD2
V: TRBV7-9
CDR3: ASSFEPSGVIDTQY

D: TRBD2
V: TRBV6-6
CDR3: ASSLAGGQYADTQY

D: TRBD2
V: TRBV5-1
CDR3: ASSSNSGSPGAYEQY

D: TRBD1
V: TRBV19
CDR3: ASSPLDRVSRGQPQH

D: TRBD2
V: TRBV5-4
CDR3: ASSLRDPGRETQY

D: -
V: TRBV6-5
CDR3: ASSRGRTDTQY

D: TRBD1
V: TRBV30
CDR3: AWTQGFQETQY

D: TRBD2
V: TRBV15
CDR3: ATSGLPSGSTPETQY

D: -
V: TRBV5-8
CDR3: ASSFKDGYT

D: -
V: TRBV18
CDR3: ASSPGAGIHTEAF

D: -
V: TRBV9
CDR3: ASSPPSDTQY

D: -
V: TRBV28
CDR3: ASSYSTDTQY

D: -
V: TRBV6-6
CDR3: ASSYFLSSTGEKLF

D: -
V: TRBV4-1
CDR3: ASSLEDNQPQH

D: TRBD1
V: TRBV5-1
CDR3: ASSLNRGLETQY

D: -
V: TRBV2
CDR3: ASSAGLNQPQH

D: -
V: TRBV5-5
CDR3: ASSSGDSRIVAQH

D: -
V: TRBV28
CDR3: ASSPRQGRYGYT

D: -
V: TRBV5-6
CDR3: ASSLVHASHSYNEQF

D: TRBD1
V: TRBV30
CDR3: AWSTDRVEYLSGEQF

D: TRBD1
V: TRBV29-1
CDR3: SVGVTGTTDTQY

D: -
V: TRBV7-8
CDR3: ASSPEGAGSMIIQY

D: TRBD1
V: TRBV6-5
CDR3: ASSLGQGAINEQF

D: -
V: TRBV11-2
CDR3: ASSLDGVNTEKLF

D: -
V: TRBV19
CDR3: ASSVLPGRDNYGYT

D: TRBD1
V: TRBV7-9
CDR3: ASSLEDRAETQY

D: -
V: TRBV7-8
CDR3: ASSLVGLNQPQH

D: -
V: TRBV11-1
CDR3: ASRPAGHSPNTEAF

D: -
V: TRBV14
CDR3: ASSQDPGVVTQY

D: TRBD1
V: TRBV6-1
CDR3: ASSVTPTGTGNTIY

D: -
V: TRBV5-1
CDR3: ASSPPGGYNEQF

D: -
V: TRBV7-2
CDR3: ASSQGSVETQY

D: -
V: TRBV29-1
CDR3: SVRPGEKAF

D: -
V: TRBV7-3
CDR3: ASSLTDLVPDTQY

D: TRBD1
V: TRBV6-5
CDR3: ASRADRGPGNTIY

D: -
V: TRBV4-1
CDR3: ASSQGGGVDNEQF

D: -
V: TRBV30
CDR3: AWSGTVGSQPQH